These T cell receptor beta chains were read from a single sample in a study of cytomegalovirus exposure and HLA in healthy donors. Generated by immunoSEQ multiplex PCR, the TCRdb table keeps only in-frame clones and is missing some. The table shows approximately 150,000 clones, with 65% to 80% occurring only once. The sample taken for sequencing was PBMCs. The receptors here all came from a man aged 35-49 years in good health and CMV-seronegative. CDR3s include the opening cysteine and the closing phenylalanine or tryptophan. Fields, in order: clone size, J gene, V gene, D gene, CDR3 protein, CDR3 DNA. A D gene is named only where the DNA matches it firmly. Clone sizes are given selectively: once, few, many, or a class where the clone is expanded.

>few|TRBJ1-1|TRBV5-6|.
CASSLRVTEAFF
TGTGCCAGCAGCTTGCGGGTCACTGAAGCTTTCTTT
>.|TRBJ2-5|TRBV5-4|.
CASGGGYQETQYF
TGTGCCAGCGGCGGCGGGTACCAAGAGACCCAGTACTTC
>.|TRBJ1-2|TRBV4-1|TRBD1
CASSQPIIIRDSVYGYTF
TGCGCCAGCAGCCAACCAATCATAATCCGGGACAGCGTCTATGGCTACACCTTC
>.|TRBJ2-3|TRBV27|.
CASSKLGHLTDTQYF
TGTGCCAGCAGCAAATTGGGGCACCTCACAGATACGCAGTATTTT
>.|TRBJ1-1|TRBV7-9|.
CASRDPGQLNTEAFF
TGTGCCAGCAGGGACCCGGGACAACTGAACACTGAAGCTTTCTTT
>.|TRBJ2-7|TRBV7-7|.
CASSFQARGEQYF
TGTGCTAGCAGCTTCCAGGCCCGTGGGGAGCAGTACTTC
>.|TRBJ1-1|TRBV10-3|.
CAISDLGENTEAFF
TGTGCCATCAGTGACCTCGGTGAGAACACTGAAGCTTTCTTT
>.|TRBJ2-3|TRBV7-2|.
CASSLDRGDTQYF
TGTGCCAGCAGCCTTGATAGAGGAGATACGCAGTATTTT
>.|TRBJ1-5|TRBV5-5|.
CASSLVPAQPQHF
TGTGCCAGCAGCTTGGTTCCCGCGCAGCCCCAGCATTTT
>once|TRBJ2-2|TRBV18|.
CASSATGANTGELFF
TGTGCCAGCTCAGCGACAGGCGCGAACACCGGGGAGCTGTTTTTT
>.|TRBJ2-3|TRBV7-9|TRBD2
CASSYPLAGGIRSTDTQYF
TGTGCCAGCAGCTATCCACTAGCGGGGGGAATCCGTAGCACAGATACGCAGTATTTT
>.|TRBJ2-2|TRBV9|.
CASSVNRNTGELFF
TGTGCCAGCAGCGTTAACAGGAACACCGGGGAGCTGTTTTTT
>.|TRBJ1-5|TRBV5-5|.
CASSLVLSQPQHF
TGTGCCAGCAGCTTGGTTTTGAGTCAGCCCCAGCATTTT